The 12 T cell receptor beta chains listed next were all sequenced from one sample in a study of T cells expressing NK-cell markers. Reanalyzing the 5' RACE reads, TCRdb keeps one entry per CDR3 protein, without DNA. The sample's table shows around 100,000 distinct CDR3 sequences. The material sequenced was blood T cells: a sorted CD56 or NKG2C T cell subset, CD4+ or CD8+ T cells, or bulk PBMC T cells (not recorded which). Source of these receptors: a woman between 18 and 75 years old in good health.

V usage is TRBV6-1 and J usage is TRBJ2-7; TCRdb's D call of TRBD2 is untestable without DNA. Per germline, CDR1 MNHNS and CDR2 SASEGT. The CDR3 has 14 amino acids. The CDR3 loop is CASSLLPRGSEQYF.

V is TRBV20-1 and J is TRBJ2-6; absent DNA, TCRdb's TRBD2 call cannot be checked. CDR3 length: 16 residues. The germline V gene has CDR1 DFQATT and CDR2 SNEGSKA (reference sequence). CDR3 sequence: CSARGGRPSGANVLTF.

The chain joins TRBV7-8 to TRBJ1-4; TCRdb's D gene call, TRBD1, goes unchecked for lack of DNA. There are 16 residues in the CDR3. CDR1 is SGHVS, CDR2 FQNEAQ, per germline. CDR3 loop: CASSLDGGSWDEKLFF.

This chain joins TRBV11-2 and TRBJ1-1; the TCRdb call, TRBD1, lacks DNA for checking. There are 15 residues in the CDR3. In germline, CDR1 is SGHAT, CDR2 FQNNGV. CDR3: CASSSELVQGTEAFF.

The chain couples TRBV12-3 or TRBV12-4 to TRBJ2-1; TCRdb outputs TRBD1, but without DNA this stays unchecked. The CDR3 covers 13 residues. The CDR3 loop reads CASSLGQANEQFF.

The chain has TRBV30 and TRBJ1-1; absent DNA, TCRdb's TRBD1 call cannot be checked. The germline V gene has CDR1 GTSNPN and CDR2 SVGIG (reference sequence). The CDR3 is made up of 13 amino acids. CDR3 loop: CAWSALGSHEAFF. Supplemented by reference TRBV30 and TRBJ1-1, the full variable domain reads SQTIHQWPATLVQPVGSPLSLECTVEGTSNPNLYWYRQAAGRGLQLLFYSVGIGQISSEVPQNLSASRPQDRQFILSSKKLLLSDSGFYLCAWSALGSHEAFFGQGTRLTVV.

The V and J genes are TRBV4-3 and TRBJ2-2; the TCRdb call, TRBD1, lacks DNA for checking. The V gene's germline CDR1 is LGHNA and CDR2 YSLEER. CDR3 length: 15 amino acids. CDR3 in amino acids: CASSQTGSDTGELFF.

This chain links TRBV28 with TRBJ2-7; TCRdb gives TRBD2 as the D gene, but with no DNA this cannot be confirmed. The CDR3 loop spans 15 amino acids. Germline CDR1 MDHEN, CDR2 SYDVKM. The CDR3 sequence is CASSPSGGRTYEQYF. Looking up the rest from reference TRBV28 and TRBJ2-7 gives the full variable domain: DVKVTQSSRYLVKRTGEKVFLECVQDMDHENMFWYRQDPGLGLRLIYFSYDVKMKEKGDIPEGYSVSREKKERFSLILESASTNQTSMYLCASSPSGGRTYEQYFGPGTRLTVT.

The rearrangement joins TRBV6-5 to TRBJ2-3. This CDR3 contains 13 residues. Germline values: CDR1 MNHEY, CDR2 SVGAGI. CDR3: CASSYTRGNTQYF.

This chain connects TRBV6-2 or TRBV6-3 to TRBJ2-1. The CDR3 covers 15 residues. Germline values: CDR1 MNHEY, CDR2 SVGEGT. The CDR3 sequence: CASSTSMSSYNEQFF.

The rearrangement joins TRBV5-6 to TRBJ2-1; TCRdb indicates TRBD2, and absent DNA this call remains unverified. Germline CDR1 and CDR2: SGHDT and YYEEEE. The CDR3 is made up of 13 amino acids. This CDR3 is CASSLVSGGEQFF.

V is TRBV13 and J is TRBJ2-3; the D gene TCRdb calls, TRBD1, cannot be checked with no DNA. The V gene's germline CDR1 is PRHDT and CDR2 FYEKMQ (reference sequence). This CDR3 region has 18 residues. CDR3 amino acids: CASSLSSPDREALDTQYF.